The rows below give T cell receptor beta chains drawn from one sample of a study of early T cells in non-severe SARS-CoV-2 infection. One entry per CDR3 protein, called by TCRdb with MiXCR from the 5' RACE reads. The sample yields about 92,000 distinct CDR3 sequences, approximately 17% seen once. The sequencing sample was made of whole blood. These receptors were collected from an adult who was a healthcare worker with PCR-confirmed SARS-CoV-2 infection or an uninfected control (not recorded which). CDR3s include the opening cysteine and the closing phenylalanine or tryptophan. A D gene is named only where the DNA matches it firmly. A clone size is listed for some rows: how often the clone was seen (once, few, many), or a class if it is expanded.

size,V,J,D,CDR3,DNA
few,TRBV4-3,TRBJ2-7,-,CASSQAGSYEQYF,TGCGCCAGCAGCCAAGCAGGATCTTACGAGCAGTACTTC
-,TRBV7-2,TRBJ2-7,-,CASSLAASYEQYF,TGTGCCAGCAGCTTAGCGGCTTCCTACGAGCAGTACTTC
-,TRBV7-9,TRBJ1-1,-,CASSFEQNTEAFF,TGTGCCAGCAGCTTTGAACAGAACACTGAAGCTTTCTTT
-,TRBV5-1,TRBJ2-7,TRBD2,CASSLGTSFDEQYF,TGCGCCAGCAGCTTGGGGACTAGCTTCGACGAGCAGTACTTC
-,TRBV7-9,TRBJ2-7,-,CASSHMGEQYF,TGTGCCAGCAGCCATATGGGGGAGCAGTACTTC
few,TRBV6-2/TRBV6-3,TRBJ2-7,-,CASRRQAGEQYF,TGTGCCAGCAGGCGACAGGCTGGGGAGCAGTACTTC
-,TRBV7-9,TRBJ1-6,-,CASSPSTNSPLHF,TGTGCCAGCAGCCCCAGCACCAATTCACCCCTCCACTTT
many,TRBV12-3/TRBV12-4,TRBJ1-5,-,CASRGQGTENQPQHF,TGTGCCAGCAGGGGCCAAGGGACTGAGAATCAGCCCCAGCATTTT
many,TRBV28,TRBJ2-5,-,CASSSETQYF,TGTGCCAGCAGTTCAGAGACCCAGTACTTC
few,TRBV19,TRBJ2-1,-,CASSITGRQDEQFF,TGTGCCAGTAGTATAACGGGCAGACAGGATGAGCAGTTCTTC
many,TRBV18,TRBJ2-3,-,CASSPPGASTDTQYF,TGTGCCAGCTCACCGCCCGGGGCGTCCACAGATACGCAGTATTTT
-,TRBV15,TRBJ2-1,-,CATSTRDSPSYNEQFF,TGTGCCACCAGCACAAGGGACTCCCCCTCCTACAATGAGCAGTTCTTC
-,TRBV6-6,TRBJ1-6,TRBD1,CASSMTGYNSPLHF,TGTGCCAGCAGTATGACAGGGTACAATTCACCCCTCCACTTT
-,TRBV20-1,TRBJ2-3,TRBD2,CSGAGGMDTQYF,TGCAGTGGAGCGGGGGGAATGGATACGCAGTATTTT
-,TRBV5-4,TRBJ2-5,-,CASSLAIAGSETQYF,TGTGCCAGCAGCTTGGCGATAGCAGGCTCGGAGACCCAGTACTTC
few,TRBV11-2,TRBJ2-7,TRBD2,CASSLGAGNYEQYF,TGTGCCAGCAGCTTAGGAGCGGGAAACTACGAGCAGTACTTC
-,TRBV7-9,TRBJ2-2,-,CASSLWGLSNTGELFF,TGTGCCAGCAGCTTATGGGGACTCTCGAACACCGGGGAGCTGTTTTTT
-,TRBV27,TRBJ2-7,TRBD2,CASGSGAAYEQYF,TGTGCCAGCGGTAGCGGGGCCGCCTACGAGCAGTACTTC
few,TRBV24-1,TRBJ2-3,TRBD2,CATSDALAGGYPQYF,TGTGCCACCAGTGATGCTCTGGCGGGGGGTTATCCGCAGTATTTT
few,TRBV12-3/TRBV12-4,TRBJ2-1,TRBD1,CASSTVGQGKVEQFF,TGTGCCAGCAGCACCGTGGGACAGGGAAAGGTTGAGCAGTTCTTC
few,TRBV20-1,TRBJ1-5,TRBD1,CSADPGGGQPQHF,TGCAGTGCAGACCCAGGGGGCGGTCAGCCCCAGCATTTT
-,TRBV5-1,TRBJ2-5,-,CASSLSSQQYETQYF,TGCGCCAGCAGCTTGAGCAGCCAACAGTACGAGACCCAGTACTTC
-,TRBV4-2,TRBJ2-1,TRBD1,CASRMGTGGGSYNEQFF,TGTGCCAGCAGGATGGGGACAGGAGGGGGCTCCTACAATGAGCAGTTCTTC
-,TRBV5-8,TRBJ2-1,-,CASSLGVKGNEQFF,TGTGCCAGCAGCTTGGGCGTAAAGGGGAATGAGCAGTTCTTC
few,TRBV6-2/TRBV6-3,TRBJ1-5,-,CASRYAQGQPQHF,TGTGCCAGCAGATATGCACAGGGCCAGCCCCAGCATTTT
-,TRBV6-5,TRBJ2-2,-,CASSYSSANTGELFF,TGTGCCAGCAGTTACTCGAGTGCGAACACCGGGGAGCTGTTTTTT
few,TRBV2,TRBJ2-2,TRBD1,CASSVLGQGRGSAGELFF,TGTGCCAGCAGTGTCCTGGGACAGGGTCGGGGGTCGGCCGGGGAGCTGTTTTTT
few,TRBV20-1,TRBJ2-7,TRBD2,CSARGETGGPHEQYF,TGCAGTGCTAGAGGGGAAACGGGAGGGCCCCACGAGCAGTACTTC
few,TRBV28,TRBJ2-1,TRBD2,CASSWEGNYNEQFF,TGTGCCAGCAGTTGGGAGGGAAATTACAATGAGCAGTTCTTC
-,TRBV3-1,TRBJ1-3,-,CASSPLRGQRSSGNTIYF,TGTGCCAGCAGCCCCCTTAGAGGACAGCGAAGTAGCGGAAACACCATATATTTT
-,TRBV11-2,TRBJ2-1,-,CASSLVWGFDNEQFF,TGTGCCAGCAGCTTAGTGTGGGGATTCGACAATGAGCAGTTCTTC
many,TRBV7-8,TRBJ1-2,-,CASSPGSGGSVNYGYTF,TGTGCCAGCAGCCCCGGCTCGGGCGGATCAGTTAACTATGGCTACACCTTC
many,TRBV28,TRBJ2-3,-,CASNDLKDTQYF,TGTGCCAGCAACGACCTCAAGGATACGCAGTATTTT
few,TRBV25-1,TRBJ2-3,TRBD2,CASSEGAGAPDTQYF,TGTGCCAGCAGTGAAGGGGCGGGAGCCCCAGATACGCAGTATTTT
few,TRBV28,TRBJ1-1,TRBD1,CASTSLNRGVGIEAFF,TGTGCCAGCACGAGTTTGAACAGGGGCGTTGGTATTGAAGCTTTCTTT
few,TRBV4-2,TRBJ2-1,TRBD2,CASSQESAGGYNEQFF,TGTGCCAGCAGCCAAGAATCAGCGGGGGGGTACAATGAGCAGTTCTTC
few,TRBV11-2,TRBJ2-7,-,CASSQQGYEQYF,TGTGCCAGCAGTCAACAGGGCTACGAGCAGTACTTC
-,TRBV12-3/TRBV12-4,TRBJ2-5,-,CASSLLNREETQYF,TGTGCCAGCAGTTTACTTAACAGAGAAGAGACCCAGTACTTC
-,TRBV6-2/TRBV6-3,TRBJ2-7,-,CASTLGQGVPHEQYF,TGTGCCAGCACCTTGGGGCAGGGAGTACCCCACGAGCAGTACTTC
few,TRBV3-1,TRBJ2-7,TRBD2,CASSQDITGGTYEQYF,TGTGCCAGCAGCCAAGATATCACGGGAGGAACCTACGAGCAGTACTTC
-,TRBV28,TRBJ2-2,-,CASSLWTGNTGELFF,TGTGCCAGCAGTTTATGGACAGGGAACACCGGGGAGCTGTTTTTT
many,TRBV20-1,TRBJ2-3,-,CSATNPTASSTDTQYF,TGCAGTGCGACGAACCCGACGGCGAGTTCCACAGATACGCAGTATTTT
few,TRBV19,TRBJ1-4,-,CASSGSATNEKLFF,TGTGCCAGTAGTGGGTCGGCAACTAATGAAAAACTGTTTTTT
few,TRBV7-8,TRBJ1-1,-,CASSLRWANGAFF,TGTGCCAGCAGCTTAAGATGGGCTAATGGGGCTTTCTTT
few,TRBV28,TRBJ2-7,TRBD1,CASNLIQTGRASHEQYF,TGTGCCAGCAATCTTATTCAGACAGGGCGAGCTAGCCACGAGCAGTACTTC
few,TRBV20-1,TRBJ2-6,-,CSARTPNGANVLTF,TGCAGTGCTAGGACGCCTAATGGGGCCAACGTCCTGACTTTC
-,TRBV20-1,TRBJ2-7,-,CSARSREYEQYF,TGCAGTGCTAGGAGCCGGGAGTACGAGCAGTACTTC
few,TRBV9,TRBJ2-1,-,CASSGGPRDEQFF,TGTGCCAGCAGCGGGGGACCCCGGGACGAGCAGTTCTTC
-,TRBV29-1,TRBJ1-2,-,CSPFPVGLDNYGYTF,TGCAGCCCATTTCCCGTCGGACTGGATAACTATGGCTACACCTTC
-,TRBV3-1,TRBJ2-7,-,CASSQAGYYEQYF,TGTGCCAGCAGCCAAGCAGGGTACTACGAGCAGTACTTC
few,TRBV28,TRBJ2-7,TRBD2,CATNPRGGEQYF,TGTGCCACTAACCCCCGGGGGGGCGAGCAGTACTTC